A selection of T cell receptor beta chains follows, all from one sample in a study of blood T cell repertoires in COVID-19. Sequenced by immunoSEQ multiplex PCR; TCRdb stores in-frame clones only, minus some. The sample lists about 150,000 clones; 75% to 85% were seen once. The sequenced material came from peripheral blood. These receptor sequences come from a man aged 55 to 70 with active or convalescent COVID-19. The CDR3 runs from the conserved cysteine through the conserved F or W. Each record gives: D gene, J gene, V gene, clone size, CDR3 protein, CDR3 DNA. A D gene is named only where the DNA matches it firmly. Expanded clones get a size class; other rows say once, few or many, or leave the size out.

d_call: TRBD2; j_call: TRBJ2-1; v_call: TRBV2; clone_size: -; cdr3_aa: CANSPSGQGDNEQFF; cdr3_nt: TGTGCCAACTCGCCTAGCGGCCAAGGCGACAATGAGCAGTTCTTC
d_call: -; j_call: TRBJ2-2; v_call: TRBV5-1; clone_size: -; cdr3_aa: CASSRVMVGELFF; cdr3_nt: TGCGCCAGCAGCCGGGTAATGGTCGGGGAGCTGTTTTTT
d_call: -; j_call: TRBJ2-1; v_call: TRBV3-1/TRBV3-2; clone_size: -; cdr3_aa: CASSHDQVYNEQFF; cdr3_nt: TGTGCCAGCAGCCACGATCAGGTTTACAATGAGCAGTTCTTC
d_call: TRBD2; j_call: TRBJ2-1; v_call: TRBV2; clone_size: -; cdr3_aa: CASRIAGGEQFF; cdr3_nt: TGTGCCAGCAGGATAGCGGGGGGTGAGCAGTTCTTC
d_call: TRBD1; j_call: TRBJ1-5; v_call: TRBV7-9; clone_size: -; cdr3_aa: CASSSGRQGNQPQHF; cdr3_nt: TGTGCCAGCAGCTCAGGTCGACAGGGAAATCAGCCCCAGCATTTT
d_call: -; j_call: TRBJ2-7; v_call: TRBV7-8; clone_size: -; cdr3_aa: CASSPKRGTRGSEQYF; cdr3_nt: TGTGCCAGCAGCCCCAAGAGGGGGACAAGGGGATCGGAGCAGTACTTC
d_call: -; j_call: TRBJ2-7; v_call: TRBV7-2; clone_size: once; cdr3_aa: CASSFRTNFGTYPYEQYF; cdr3_nt: TGTGCCAGCAGCTTTAGAACCAATTTCGGGACTTATCCCTACGAGCAGTACTTC
d_call: -; j_call: TRBJ1-5; v_call: TRBV10-1; clone_size: -; cdr3_aa: CASRGGPVNQPQHF; cdr3_nt: TGCGCCAGCAGGGGGGGACCTGTAAATCAGCCCCAGCATTTT
d_call: TRBD1; j_call: TRBJ1-3; v_call: TRBV7-8; clone_size: -; cdr3_aa: CASSLVRGLGNTIYF; cdr3_nt: TGTGCCAGCAGCTTAGTCAGGGGGCTAGGAAACACCATATATTTT
d_call: -; j_call: TRBJ1-1; v_call: TRBV18; clone_size: -; cdr3_aa: CASSPIGIAEAFF; cdr3_nt: TGTGCCAGCTCACCAATCGGTATCGCTGAAGCTTTCTTT
d_call: TRBD2; j_call: TRBJ2-1; v_call: TRBV5-1; clone_size: once; cdr3_aa: CASSLELAGRSSYNEQFF; cdr3_nt: TGCGCCAGCAGCTTGGAACTAGCGGGAAGAAGCTCCTACAATGAGCAGTTCTTC
d_call: TRBD2; j_call: TRBJ2-4; v_call: TRBV19; clone_size: -; cdr3_aa: CASSIDPPAGGGNIQYF; cdr3_nt: TGTGCCAGTAGTATAGATCCCCCAGCGGGAGGGGGAAACATTCAGTACTTC
d_call: TRBD2; j_call: TRBJ2-5; v_call: TRBV5-8; clone_size: -; cdr3_aa: CASSLRTSGIVETQYF; cdr3_nt: TGTGCCAGCAGCCTCCGGACTAGCGGGATAGTAGAGACCCAGTACTTC
d_call: TRBD1; j_call: TRBJ1-4; v_call: TRBV7-2; clone_size: -; cdr3_aa: CASSPDRAGEKLFF; cdr3_nt: TGTGCCAGCAGCCCGGACAGGGCCGGTGAAAAACTGTTTTTT
d_call: -; j_call: TRBJ1-2; v_call: TRBV28; clone_size: -; cdr3_aa: CASSLPRAEGYTF; cdr3_nt: TGTGCCAGCAGTTTACCCAGGGCAGAGGGCTACACCTTC
d_call: TRBD1; j_call: TRBJ1-2; v_call: TRBV5-8; clone_size: -; cdr3_aa: CASSFGQGVTYGYTF; cdr3_nt: TGTGCCAGCAGCTTTGGACAGGGAGTTACCTATGGCTACACCTTC
d_call: TRBD2; j_call: TRBJ2-7; v_call: TRBV7-2; clone_size: -; cdr3_aa: CASSLGTSALYEQYF; cdr3_nt: TGTGCCAGCAGCTTAGGGACTAGCGCGCTCTACGAGCAGTACTTC
d_call: -; j_call: TRBJ1-6; v_call: TRBV4-2; clone_size: few; cdr3_aa: CASSQDGDSLYNSPLHF; cdr3_nt: TGTGCCAGCAGCCAAGATGGAGACAGTCTCTATAATTCACCCCTCCACTTT
d_call: TRBD1; j_call: TRBJ2-7; v_call: TRBV10-2; clone_size: -; cdr3_aa: CASGGQYEQYF; cdr3_nt: TGCGCCAGCGGGGGACAGTACGAGCAGTACTTC
d_call: TRBD1; j_call: TRBJ1-1; v_call: TRBV7-8; clone_size: -; cdr3_aa: CASSSDRTGGDTEAFF; cdr3_nt: TGTGCCAGCAGCTCAGATAGGACAGGAGGGGACACTGAAGCTTTCTTT
d_call: TRBD1; j_call: TRBJ1-2; v_call: TRBV7-2; clone_size: once; cdr3_aa: CASSLGTGGYYGYTF; cdr3_nt: TGTGCCAGCAGTCTAGGGACAGGGGGCTACTATGGCTACACCTTC
d_call: -; j_call: TRBJ2-3; v_call: TRBV6-1; clone_size: -; cdr3_aa: CASSEQSGRLTDTQYF; cdr3_nt: TGTGCCAGCAGTGAACAGAGCGGGCGGCTCACAGATACGCAGTATTTT
d_call: -; j_call: TRBJ1-5; v_call: TRBV6-4; clone_size: -; cdr3_aa: CASSDGGDQPQHF; cdr3_nt: TGTGCCAGCAGTGACGGAGGGGATCAGCCCCAGCATTTT
d_call: TRBD2; j_call: TRBJ2-5; v_call: TRBV5-4; clone_size: -; cdr3_aa: CASSLPGGETQYF; cdr3_nt: TGTGCCAGCAGCTTGCCCGGGGGGGAGACCCAGTACTTC
d_call: TRBD1; j_call: TRBJ1-2; v_call: TRBV27; clone_size: once; cdr3_aa: CASSFQGQGFGGYTF; cdr3_nt: TGTGCCAGCAGTTTCCAGGGACAGGGGTTCGGTGGCTACACCTTC
d_call: TRBD2; j_call: TRBJ2-1; v_call: TRBV10-3; clone_size: -; cdr3_aa: CAISRTSGSDEQFF; cdr3_nt: TGTGCCATCAGCCGGACTAGCGGGAGCGATGAGCAGTTCTTC
d_call: TRBD1; j_call: TRBJ1-5; v_call: TRBV10-3; clone_size: few; cdr3_aa: CAAQGVTNQPQHF; cdr3_nt: TGTGCCGCCCAGGGGGTTACTAATCAGCCCCAGCATTTT
d_call: -; j_call: TRBJ2-7; v_call: TRBV3-1/TRBV3-2; clone_size: -; cdr3_aa: CASSQVSGAYEQYF; cdr3_nt: TGTGCCAGCAGCCAAGTCTCAGGGGCCTACGAGCAGTACTTC
d_call: -; j_call: TRBJ1-6; v_call: TRBV2; clone_size: -; cdr3_aa: CASSVMQPSSSYNSPLHF; cdr3_nt: TGTGCCAGCAGTGTGATGCAACCATCGAGCTCCTATAATTCACCCCTCCACTTT
d_call: -; j_call: TRBJ1-3; v_call: TRBV28; clone_size: -; cdr3_aa: CASSEQGSIGNTIYF; cdr3_nt: TGTGCCAGCAGCGAACAGGGTTCAATCGGAAACACCATATATTTT
d_call: -; j_call: TRBJ2-1; v_call: TRBV6-2/TRBV6-3; clone_size: -; cdr3_aa: CASSYGYAEQFF; cdr3_nt: TGTGCCAGCAGTTACGGTTATGCGGAGCAGTTCTTC
d_call: -; j_call: TRBJ1-2; v_call: TRBV6-5; clone_size: few; cdr3_aa: CASSQSGTNYGYTF; cdr3_nt: TGTGCCAGCAGCCAGAGCGGCACTAACTATGGCTACACCTTC
d_call: -; j_call: TRBJ1-4; v_call: TRBV4-1; clone_size: -; cdr3_aa: CASSPFRGVSREKLFF; cdr3_nt: TGCGCCAGCAGTCCCTTTCGGGGGGTAAGCAGGGAAAAACTGTTTTTT
d_call: TRBD2; j_call: TRBJ2-7; v_call: TRBV18; clone_size: once; cdr3_aa: CASSPGTGGVHEQYF; cdr3_nt: TGTGCCAGCTCACCCGGGACGGGAGGTGTGCACGAGCAGTACTTC
d_call: -; j_call: TRBJ2-7; v_call: TRBV29-1; clone_size: -; cdr3_aa: CSVVSSGSSYEQYF; cdr3_nt: TGCAGCGTCGTTTCAAGTGGGAGTTCCTACGAGCAGTACTTC
d_call: TRBD1; j_call: TRBJ1-4; v_call: TRBV3-1/TRBV3-2; clone_size: -; cdr3_aa: CASSRTGGKAEKLFF; cdr3_nt: TGTGCCAGCAGCCGTACAGGGGGCAAGGCGGAAAAACTGTTTTTT
d_call: -; j_call: TRBJ1-1; v_call: TRBV19; clone_size: -; cdr3_aa: CASTLGLTEAFF; cdr3_nt: TGTGCCAGTACCTTAGGACTCACTGAAGCTTTCTTT
d_call: TRBD2; j_call: TRBJ2-1; v_call: TRBV5-1; clone_size: -; cdr3_aa: CASSFGTSGINEQFF; cdr3_nt: TGCGCCAGCAGCTTCGGGACTAGCGGGATCAATGAGCAGTTCTTC
d_call: TRBD2; j_call: TRBJ2-3; v_call: TRBV10-3; clone_size: -; cdr3_aa: CAISSGIAGDTQYF; cdr3_nt: TGTGCCATCAGTAGCGGGATCGCAGGGGATACGCAGTATTTT
d_call: -; j_call: TRBJ2-3; v_call: TRBV5-6; clone_size: -; cdr3_aa: CASSLGGPSDTQYF; cdr3_nt: TGTGCCAGCAGCTTGGGGGGCCCTTCGGATACGCAGTATTTT
d_call: TRBD1; j_call: TRBJ2-7; v_call: TRBV28; clone_size: many; cdr3_aa: CASCPGTGSSYEQYF; cdr3_nt: TGTGCCAGCTGCCCCGGGACAGGGTCCTCCTACGAGCAGTACTTC
d_call: -; j_call: TRBJ1-5; v_call: TRBV4-3; clone_size: -; cdr3_aa: CASSQDQNQPQHF; cdr3_nt: TGCGCCAGCAGCCAAGATCAAAATCAGCCCCAGCATTTT
d_call: TRBD1; j_call: TRBJ2-1; v_call: TRBV7-6; clone_size: -; cdr3_aa: CASSLSPGQQTYNEQFF; cdr3_nt: TGTGCCAGCAGCTTAAGCCCGGGACAGCAAACCTACAATGAGCAGTTCTTC
d_call: TRBD2; j_call: TRBJ2-1; v_call: TRBV5-1; clone_size: once; cdr3_aa: CASTSSGSSYNEQFF; cdr3_nt: TGCGCCAGCACGTCTAGCGGGAGTTCCTACAATGAGCAGTTCTTC
d_call: -; j_call: TRBJ1-3; v_call: TRBV7-9; clone_size: -; cdr3_aa: CASSFSLGTSGNTIYF; cdr3_nt: TGTGCCAGCAGCTTCTCCCTTGGGACTTCTGGAAACACCATATATTTT
d_call: -; j_call: TRBJ1-2; v_call: TRBV6-6; clone_size: -; cdr3_aa: CASSYLKNRDHYGYTF; cdr3_nt: TGTGCCAGCAGTTACCTGAAAAACAGGGATCACTATGGCTACACCTTC
d_call: -; j_call: TRBJ2-5; v_call: TRBV4-3; clone_size: -; cdr3_aa: CASSPHSGAETQYF; cdr3_nt: TGCGCCAGCAGCCCTCACTCAGGGGCAGAGACCCAGTACTTC
d_call: TRBD1; j_call: TRBJ1-2; v_call: TRBV7-2; clone_size: -; cdr3_aa: CASSSKTGDYGYTF; cdr3_nt: TGTGCCAGCAGCTCTAAGACAGGGGACTATGGCTACACCTTC
d_call: -; j_call: TRBJ2-5; v_call: TRBV21-1; clone_size: -; cdr3_aa: CASSIRTDYQETQYF; cdr3_nt: TGTGCCAGCAGCATTAGGACAGATTACCAAGAGACCCAGTACTTC
d_call: TRBD1; j_call: TRBJ1-2; v_call: TRBV27; clone_size: few; cdr3_aa: CASSLAGGLGSDGYTF; cdr3_nt: TGTGCTAGCAGTCTGGCAGGGGGCCTCGGGAGTGATGGCTACACCTTC
d_call: -; j_call: TRBJ1-5; v_call: TRBV19; clone_size: -; cdr3_aa: CASTTEGGARGNQPQHF; cdr3_nt: TGTGCCAGTACCACAGAAGGGGGGGCTCGTGGCAATCAGCCCCAGCATTTT
d_call: TRBD2; j_call: TRBJ2-3; v_call: TRBV9; clone_size: once; cdr3_aa: CASSAGGLVDTQYF; cdr3_nt: TGTGCCAGCAGCGCGGGAGGGCTCGTAGATACGCAGTATTTT
d_call: TRBD1; j_call: TRBJ1-5; v_call: TRBV29-1; clone_size: -; cdr3_aa: CSAGQGARQPQHF; cdr3_nt: TGCAGCGCTGGACAGGGGGCGAGGCAGCCCCAGCATTTT
d_call: -; j_call: TRBJ2-1; v_call: TRBV6-2/TRBV6-3; clone_size: -; cdr3_aa: CASSYSGDKPYNEQFF; cdr3_nt: TGTGCCAGCAGTTACTCCGGGGACAAACCCTACAATGAGCAGTTCTTC
d_call: -; j_call: TRBJ2-1; v_call: TRBV28; clone_size: -; cdr3_aa: CASSYSPLPNNEQFF; cdr3_nt: TGTGCCAGCAGTTACTCGCCGCTCCCAAACAATGAGCAGTTCTTC
d_call: -; j_call: TRBJ2-5; v_call: TRBV6-5; clone_size: -; cdr3_aa: CASSYYGSKETQYF; cdr3_nt: TGTGCCAGCAGTTACTACGGGAGTAAGGAGACCCAGTACTTC
d_call: -; j_call: TRBJ2-1; v_call: TRBV19; clone_size: -; cdr3_aa: CASTGVADRLSSSYNEQFF; cdr3_nt: TGTGCCAGCACTGGCGTGGCGGACAGACTGTCGAGCTCCTACAATGAGCAGTTCTTC
d_call: TRBD1; j_call: TRBJ1-5; v_call: TRBV30; clone_size: once; cdr3_aa: CACRDRVDQPQHF; cdr3_nt: TGTGCCTGCCGGGACAGGGTGGATCAGCCCCAGCATTTT
d_call: -; j_call: TRBJ2-7; v_call: TRBV7-2; clone_size: -; cdr3_aa: CASSLALAEGRSYEQYF; cdr3_nt: TGTGCCAGCAGCTTAGCGTTAGCGGAGGGCCGGAGCTACGAGCAGTACTTC
d_call: TRBD2; j_call: TRBJ2-1; v_call: TRBV13; clone_size: -; cdr3_aa: CASSSPGLAGGPGEQFF; cdr3_nt: TGTGCCAGCAGCTCTCCGGGACTAGCGGGAGGTCCTGGTGAGCAGTTCTTC